One sample yielded the 29 T cell receptor beta chains listed below, sequenced in a study of blood T cell repertoires in COVID-19. TCRdb's copy holds only in-frame clones and misses some; the assay was immunoSEQ multiplex PCR. The table includes roughly 500,000 clones, roughly 88% detected once. The sequenced material came from PBMCs or T cells enriched from blood (not recorded which). The receptors were gathered from a woman aged 40 to 50 who had recovered from COVID-19.

The CDR3 is CASSLQSGIRSTDTQYF. The CDR3, as DNA: TGTGCCAGCAGCTTACAGAGCGGGATTCGTAGCACAGATACGCAGTATTTT. The chain is built from TRBV7-2 and TRBJ2-3; 7 bases line up with TRBD2. Trimming at V came to 2 bases and at J to 0 bases, leaving 8 bases not matched to a gene. Germline V CDR1 and CDR2: SGHTA, FQGNSA. CDR3 length equals 17 residues.

The chain couples TRBV30 to TRBJ1-1; tentative D call: TRBD1 (5 bases). Trimming pared 3 bases from V and 4 bases from J, leaving 12 bases between. Germline V gene sequence: CDR1 GTSNPN, CDR2 SVGIG (reference sequence). The CDR3 length is 13 residues. CDR3 loop: CAWRTGMRTEAFF. The CDR3, as DNA: TGTGCCTGGAGAACAGGTATGCGCACTGAAGCTTTCTTT.

The chain employs TRBV11-2 and TRBJ2-7, with D uncertain. V shed 6 bases and J shed 1 base, with 4 bases lying between them. The germline V gene has CDR1 SGHAT and CDR2 FQNNGV. The CDR3 totals 11 residues. The CDR3 bases are TGTGCCAGCAGTCATTCCTACGAGCAGTACTTC. Amino acids: CASSHSYEQYF.

The chain uses TRBV19 and TRBJ2-1; 12 bases align to TRBD2. Unmatched junction bases numbered 9, after V lost 6 bases and J lost 3 bases. The CDR3 length is 17 residues. Germline V gives CDR1 LNHDA, CDR2 SQIVND (reference sequence). CDR3 residues: CASSPQGTSGFYNEQFF. CDR3 coding DNA: TGTGCCAGTAGCCCTCAAGGGACTAGCGGGTTCTACAATGAGCAGTTCTTC.

This rearrangement joins TRBV7-2 to TRBJ1-3, with D possibly matching TRBD1 (6 bases). Germline V gene sequence: CDR1 SGHTA, CDR2 FQGNSA. V dropped 4 bases and J dropped 0 bases, with 13 bases sitting between them. The CDR3 covers 16 residues. CDR3 sequence: CASSSVGQSSGNTIYF. CDR3 coding DNA: TGTGCCAGCAGCTCAGTTGGACAGAGCTCTGGAAACACCATATATTTT.

This clone was counted once. The rearrangement joins TRBV5-4 to TRBJ1-2; tentatively, D is TRBD1 (6 bases). V lost 3 bases and J 2 bases, leaving 8 bases between the germline ends. This CDR3 contains 13 residues. Germline lookup yields CDR1 SGHNT and CDR2 YYREEE (reference sequence). The CDR3 region is CASSSGQNYGYTF. For the CDR3, the DNA is TGTGCCAGCAGCTCAGGACAGAACTATGGCTACACCTTC.

The J gene is TRBJ1-1, the V gene TRBV7-9; no definite D call. CDR1 is SEHNR, CDR2 FQNEAQ, per germline (reference sequence). Trimming removed 5 bases at V and 0 bases at J, with 13 bases between. CDR3 size: 15 residues. The CDR3 loop reads CASSPARTVNTEAFF. DNA for the CDR3: TGTGCCAGCAGCCCCGCCCGGACTGTGAACACTGAAGCTTTCTTT.

The CDR3 coding sequence is TGTGCCAGCAAGAGGGCGGGGGGCTCCTACAATGAGCAGTTCTTC. Its translation: CASKRAGGSYNEQFF. The genes are TRBV6-5 and TRBJ2-1; the match to TRBD2 covers 8 bases. Germline V gene lookup returns CDR1 MNHEY and CDR2 SVGAGI. The V and J ends lost 7 bases and 0 bases, in that order; junction bases with no gene match: 5. This CDR3 contains 15 residues.

The rearrangement joins TRBV11-2 to TRBJ2-7; 10 bases are shared with TRBD1. CDR3 length: 14 residues. Germline CDR1 reads SGHAT; CDR2 reads FQNNGV. J gave up 4 bases and V 2 bases, and 2 bases lay outside the gene matches. In DNA, the CDR3 is TGTGCCAGCAGCTTAACGGACAGGGGGTACGAGCAGTACTTC. It specifies CASSLTDRGYEQYF.

The chain links TRBV18 to TRBJ1-1; D possibly corresponds to TRBD1 (5 bases). This CDR3 has 17 amino acids. Germline CDR1 reads KGHSH; CDR2 reads LQKENI. Trimming left V 1 base short and J 0 bases short, with 15 bases between. CDR3 sequence reads: CASSPLQGSNLNTEAFF. The CDR3, as DNA: TGTGCCAGCTCACCACTTCAGGGCTCAAACTTGAACACTGAAGCTTTCTTT.

This clone was detected only once. CDR3: CASRGLADEQFF. CDR3 sequence (DNA): TGTGCCAGCAGGGGACTAGCCGATGAGCAGTTCTTC. The rearrangement links TRBV6-5 to TRBJ2-1, with 9 bases aligning to TRBD2. In germline, CDR1 is MNHEY, CDR2 SVGAGI. The length of the CDR3 is 12 residues. Trimming cost V 6 bases and J 8 bases; bases outside gene matches: 2.

As for this clone: Germline and junction disagree at one end, which may indicate a read error. V and J are TRBV5-8 and TRBJ1-2; D might be TRBD1 (6 bases). The CDR3 has 10 residues. The germline gives CDR1 SGHTS, CDR2 YDEGEE. The CDR3 loop reads CASSLENRAF. As DNA, the CDR3 is TGTGCCAGCAGCTTGGAGAACAGGGCATTC.

This clone was observed once. The chain is built from TRBV15 and TRBJ1-2; D remains ambiguous. The germline CDR1 and CDR2 sequences are LNHNV and YYDKDF (reference sequence). CDR3 length: 13 amino acids. V dropped 4 bases and J dropped 1 base, with 7 bases sitting between them. CDR3 nucleotide sequence: TGTGCCACCAGCACGGGGATTAACTATGGCTACACCTTC. It translates to CATSTGINYGYTF.

This clone has a handful of counts. This chain connects TRBV27 to TRBJ2-2; D unclear. V lost 7 bases and J lost 3, with 18 bases in between. The CDR3 is made up of 16 amino acids. The V gene's germline CDR1 is MNHEY and CDR2 SMNVEV (reference sequence). In DNA form, the CDR3 reads TGTGCCAGCACCTCTTCCCCGGCCGGGTACACCGGGGAGCTGTTTTTT. It encodes CASTSSPAGYTGELFF.

This chain connects TRBV4-3 to TRBJ1-1, with unresolved D. From germline, CDR1 is LGHNA and CDR2 YSLEER. Deletions cut 3 bases from V and 1 base from J, with 9 bases between. The CDR3 length is 14 residues. The CDR3 nucleotides are TGCGCCAGCAGCCACCCCGGCGGGAACACTGAAGCTTTCTTT. Encoded protein: CASSHPGGNTEAFF.

The CDR3 DNA reads TGTGCCAGCAGCCAAGAAGGGACAGGGATCCAAGAGACCCAGTACTTC. Amino acid sequence: CASSQEGTGIQETQYF. V and J are TRBV3-1 (or the pseudogene TRBV3-2) and TRBJ2-5; the match to TRBD1 covers 9 bases. This CDR3 has 16 residues. In germline, CDR1 is LGHDT, CDR2 YNNKEL (reference sequence). Trimming removed 0 bases from V and 1 base from J; junction bases left unmatched: 3.

This chain links TRBV28 with TRBJ1-1; 8 bases are a match to TRBD1. The junction had 9 bases not matched to a gene; V was cut back by 6 bases and J by 0 bases. This CDR3 region has 16 residues. Germline V gene lookup returns CDR1 MDHEN and CDR2 SYDVKM. Written as DNA, the CDR3 is TGTGCCAGCAGCTCTGGACAGGGTGGATTGAACACTGAAGCTTTCTTT. Protein: CASSSGQGGLNTEAFF.

This clone was seen at least ten times. The rearrangement joins TRBV11-3 to TRBJ2-7; 9 bases are shared with TRBD2. CDR1 SGHNT and CDR2 YENEEA come from the germline V gene. The CDR3 sequence is 14 residues long. J lost 0 bases, V lost 6 bases, and 3 bases had no gene match. In DNA, the CDR3 is TGTGCCAGCAGGAGCGGGGGGAGCTCCTACGAGCAGTACTTC. The encoded protein is CASRSGGSSYEQYF.

The gene calls are TRBV29-1 and TRBJ1-2; D unclear. The CDR3 extends over 11 amino acids. In germline, CDR1 is SQVTM, CDR2 ANQGSEA. V was trimmed by 3 bases and J by 8 bases, leaving 10 bases between them. CDR3 sequence reads: CSVELRSGYTF. CDR3 nucleotide sequence: TGCAGCGTTGAGCTTCGAAGCGGCTACACCTTC.

This chain connects TRBV5-1 to TRBJ1-1; 8 bases agree with TRBD1. This CDR3 spans 13 amino acids. Germline lookup yields CDR1 SGHRS and CDR2 YFSETQ. With V trimmed by 4 bases and J by 5 bases, 4 bases remained unmatched. CDR3 DNA sequence: TGCGCCAGCAGCGGGACAGGCCAGACTGAAGCTTTCTTT. Translation gives CASSGTGQTEAFF.

V usage is TRBV4-3 and J usage is TRBJ2-5; 7 bases map to TRBD1. The junction had 5 bases not matched to a gene; V was cut back by 3 bases and J by 4 bases. The CDR3 contains 14 residues. Germline V gene data show CDR1 as LGHNA and CDR2 as YSLEER. The CDR3 sequence: CASSQQQGPETQYF. CDR3 sequence (DNA): TGCGCCAGCAGCCAGCAACAGGGGCCAGAGACCCAGTACTTC.

The chain combines TRBV7-9 with TRBJ2-5; D may be TRBD2 (6 bases). V gave up 0 bases and J gave up 2 bases, with 10 bases separating them. Germline V gene data show CDR1 as SEHNR and CDR2 as FQNEAQ (reference sequence). The CDR3 totals 15 residues. The CDR3 loop is CASSLARGGQETQYF. The CDR3 DNA is TGTGCCAGCAGCTTAGCTCGAGGAGGGCAAGAGACCCAGTACTTC.

The rearrangement joins TRBV27 to TRBJ2-2; a possible D gene is TRBD1 (6 bases). Germline V gene lookup returns CDR1 MNHEY and CDR2 SMNVEV (reference sequence). The ends were cut back, 3 bases at V and 3 bases at J, with 11 bases in the middle. The CDR3 is 15 residues long. The chain's CDR3 is CASSFDRTYTGELFF. The CDR3 region has the DNA TGTGCCAGCAGTTTCGACAGGACATACACCGGGGAGCTGTTTTTT.

The chain joins TRBV5-1 to TRBJ1-2, with 8 bases identical to TRBD1. The CDR3 has 13 residues. Per germline, CDR1 SGHRS and CDR2 YFSETQ. V gave up 3 bases and J gave up 8 bases; unmatched junction bases: 6. The CDR3, as DNA: TGCGCCAGCAGCTCCGGACAGGGTGCCGGCTACACCTTC. Translation: CASSSGQGAGYTF.

The chain uses TRBV19 and TRBJ1-2, with TRBD1 as a possible D gene (5 bases). The CDR3 extends over 11 amino acids. The germline CDR1 and CDR2 sequences are LNHDA and SQIVND (reference sequence). CDR3 in DNA: TGTGTCTCCAGGGTGGGCTATGGCTACACCTTC. This encodes CVSRVGYGYTF.

This chain links TRBV4-3 with TRBJ2-1; 9 nucleotides line up with TRBD1. The germline gives CDR1 LGHNA, CDR2 YSLEER. J was trimmed by 8 bases and V by 0 bases; bases with no gene match: 2. CDR3 size: 14 residues. The DNA of the CDR3 is TGCGCCAGCAGCCAAGAACGGACAGGGGATGAGCAGTTCTTC. Protein sequence: CASSQERTGDEQFF.

The CDR3 nucleotides are TGTGCCAGCAGCTTAGCTCCAAGAGGGACTAGCGGGAACAATGAGCAGTTCTTC. It encodes CASSLAPRGTSGNNEQFF. This chain joins TRBV7-8 and TRBJ2-1; TRBD2 matches 13 bases. Germline CDR1 reads SGHVS; CDR2 reads FQNEAQ. J was trimmed by 5 bases and V by 0 bases; bases with no gene match: 7. This CDR3 spans 18 amino acids. The whole variable domain, remainder taken from reference TRBV7-8 and TRBJ2-1, is GAGVSQSPRYKVAKRGQDVALRCDPISGHVSLFWYQQALGQGPEFLTYFQNEAQLDKSGLPSDRFFAERPEGSVSTLKIQRTQQEDSAVYLCASSLAPRGTSGNNEQFFGPGTRLTVL.

The rearrangement joins TRBV5-1 to TRBJ2-2, with D perhaps TRBD1 (5 bases). The CDR3 loop spans 14 amino acids. Germline V gene sequence: CDR1 SGHRS, CDR2 YFSETQ. V was shortened by 0 bases and J by 4 bases, with 7 bases between the two germline ends. CDR3 sequence: CASSLGQRTGELFF. CDR3 sequence (DNA): TGCGCCAGCAGCTTGGGACAGCGCACCGGGGAGCTGTTTTTT.

The rearrangement joins TRBV20-1 to TRBJ1-4; 7 bases align to TRBD1. The V segment lost 3 bases and the J segment 5 bases; nucleotides outside the gene matches: 6. Germline V gene sequence: CDR1 DFQATT, CDR2 SNEGSKA (reference sequence). The length of the CDR3 is 14 residues. The CDR3 sequence is CSASPGTANEKLFF. Here the CDR3 DNA reads TGCAGTGCTAGTCCAGGGACAGCAAATGAAAAACTGTTTTTT.